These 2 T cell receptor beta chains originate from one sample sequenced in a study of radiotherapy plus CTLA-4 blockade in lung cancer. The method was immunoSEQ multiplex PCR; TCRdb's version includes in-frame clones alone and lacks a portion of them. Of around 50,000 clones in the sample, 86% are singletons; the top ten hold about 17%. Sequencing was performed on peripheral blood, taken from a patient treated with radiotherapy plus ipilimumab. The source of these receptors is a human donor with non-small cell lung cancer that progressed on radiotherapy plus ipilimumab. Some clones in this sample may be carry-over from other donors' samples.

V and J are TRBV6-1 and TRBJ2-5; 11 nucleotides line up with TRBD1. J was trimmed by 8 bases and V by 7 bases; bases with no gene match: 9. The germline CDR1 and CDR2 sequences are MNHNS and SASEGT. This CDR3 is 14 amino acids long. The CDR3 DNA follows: TGTGCCAGCACCGGGACAGGGGGGGCCCAAACCCAGTACTTC. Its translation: CASTGTGGAQTQYF.

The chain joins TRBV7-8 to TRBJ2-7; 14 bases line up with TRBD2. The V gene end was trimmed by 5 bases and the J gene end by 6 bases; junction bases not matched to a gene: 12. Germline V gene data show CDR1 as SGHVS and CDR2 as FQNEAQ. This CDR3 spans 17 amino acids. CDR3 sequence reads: CASSGGTSGGSVREQYF. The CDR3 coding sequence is TGTGCCAGCAGCGGCGGGACTAGCGGGGGAAGTGTTCGCGAGCAGTACTTC.